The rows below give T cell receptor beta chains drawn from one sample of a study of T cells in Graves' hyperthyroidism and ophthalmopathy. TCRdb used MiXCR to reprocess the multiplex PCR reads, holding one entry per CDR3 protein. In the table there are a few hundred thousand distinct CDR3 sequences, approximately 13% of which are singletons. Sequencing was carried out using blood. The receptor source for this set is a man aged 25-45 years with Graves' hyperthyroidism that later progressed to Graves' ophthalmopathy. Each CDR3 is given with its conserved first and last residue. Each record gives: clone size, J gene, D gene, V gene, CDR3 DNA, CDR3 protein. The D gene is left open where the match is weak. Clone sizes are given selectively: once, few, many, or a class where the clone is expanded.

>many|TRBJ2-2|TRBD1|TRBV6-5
TGTGCCAGCAGTTACTCGACAGGGGACACCGGGGAGCTGTTTTTT
CASSYSTGDTGELFF
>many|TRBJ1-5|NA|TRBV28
TGTGCCAGCAGACCATTGACATTACGCAATCAGCCCCAGCATTTT
CASRPLTLRNQPQHF
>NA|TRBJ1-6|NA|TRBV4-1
TGCGCCAGCAGCCCCGAACCCCGGGACACCCTGGTATCCTATAATTCACCCCTCCACTTT
CASSPEPRDTLVSYNSPLHF
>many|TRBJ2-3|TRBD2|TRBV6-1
TGTGCCAGCAGTTATATGGGACTAAGCACAGATACGCAGTATTTT
CASSYMGLSTDTQYF
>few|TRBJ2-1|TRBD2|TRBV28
TGTGCCAGCAGTCGCGGGACTAGCCCCAATGAGCAGTTCTTC
CASSRGTSPNEQFF
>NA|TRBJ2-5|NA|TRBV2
TGTGCCAGCACTCCAGACATCCCTTATGTCAGCCAGTACTTC
CASTPDIPYVSQYF
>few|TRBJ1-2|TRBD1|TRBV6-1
TGTGCCAGCAGTGACCCGGGACAGGGCCGCTCTAACTATGGCTACACCTTC
CASSDPGQGRSNYGYTF
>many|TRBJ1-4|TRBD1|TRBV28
TGTGCCAGCAGTCCTGGTGGGACAGGGGGCGAAAAACTGTTTTTT
CASSPGGTGGEKLFF
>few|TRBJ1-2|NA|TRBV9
TGTGCCAGCAGCTCAGAAGGGGGGGGCCGTGGCTACACCTTC
CASSSEGGGRGYTF
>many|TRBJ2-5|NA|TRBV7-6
TGTGCCAGCAGCTTAGAGGGTGAACGGGTTGAGACCCAGTACTTC
CASSLEGERVETQYF
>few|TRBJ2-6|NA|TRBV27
TGTGCCAGCAGTTTATACCTCTCTGGGGCCAACGTCCTGACTTTC
CASSLYLSGANVLTF
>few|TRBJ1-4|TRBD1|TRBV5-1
TGCGCCAGCAGCGGTACAGGGGGATTTAAAGAAAAACTGTTTTTT
CASSGTGGFKEKLFF
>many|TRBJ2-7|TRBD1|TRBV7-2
TGTGCCAGCAGCAGAAGGACAGGGGGCGGGTACGAGCAGTACTTC
CASSRRTGGGYEQYF
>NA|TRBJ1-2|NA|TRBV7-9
TGTGCCAGCAGCTTAGCGGGGAGGGGCGATGGCTACACCTTC
CASSLAGRGDGYTF